Following are 27 T cell receptor beta chains from one sample sequenced in a study of T-cell memory formation after mild COVID-19. Via MiXCR, TCRdb re-called the 5' RACE reads, giving one row per CDR3 protein. The top ten clones hold around 13% of a sample with about 470,000 distinct CDR3 sequences, roughly 25% of them seen once. What was sequenced was PBMCs or a T cell subset sorted from them (not recorded which). These receptor sequences come from an adult woman who had mild COVID-19 (a few samples of this study predate the infection). Cell type and time point are not known.

CDR3 bases: TGTGCCAGCAGCGATTGGACTGGGACAGATACGCAGTATTTT. Residues: CASSDWTGTDTQYF. The V gene is TRBV11-2, the J gene TRBJ2-3; TRBD2 is a possible D gene (5 bases). Trimming cost V 5 bases and J 3 bases, with 12 bases left between them. Germline loops: CDR1 SGHAT, CDR2 FQNNGV. The CDR3 loop spans 14 amino acids.

The chain employs TRBV4-1 and TRBJ2-3; 8 bases are shared with TRBD2. V was clipped by 1 base and J by 4 bases; unmatched bases: 10. The CDR3 runs to 17 residues. Per germline, CDR1 MGHRA and CDR2 YSYEKL. The CDR3 region is CASSQAASGGGADTQYF. CDR3 nucleotides: TGCGCCAGCAGCCAAGCGGCGAGCGGGGGAGGGGCAGATACGCAGTATTTT.

The J gene is TRBJ2-4, the V gene TRBV7-9; 7 bases match TRBD2. The germline V gene has CDR1 SEHNR and CDR2 FQNEAQ (reference sequence). This CDR3 has 17 residues. Trimming at V came to 4 bases and at J to 6 bases, leaving 15 bases not matched to a gene. The CDR3 DNA follows: TGTGCCAGCAGCTCCTCGAGAGGACTAGAGGGGAGAAACATTCAGTACTTC. This gives the protein CASSSSRGLEGRNIQYF.

In this sample, this clonotype turned up a few times. The chain carries TRBV5-1 and TRBJ1-1; D possibly corresponds to TRBD1 (6 bases). Germline V gene sequence: CDR1 SGHRS, CDR2 YFSETQ. The V end was cut by 2 bases, the J end by 5 bases, with 13 bases between. The CDR3 is 14 amino acids. The DNA of the CDR3 is TGCGCCAGCAGCTTTGAGGGGGTTGGAACTGAAGCTTTCTTT. Encoded protein: CASSFEGVGTEAFF.

This clonotype was detected a few times. The chain has TRBV2 and TRBJ2-7, with 7 bases that match TRBD1. Looked up from germline, CDR1 is SNHLY and CDR2 is FYNNEI. J gave up 2 bases and V 2 bases, and 3 bases lay outside the gene matches. The CDR3 consists of 14 residues. The CDR3 DNA reads TGTGCCAGCAGTGAACAGGGGGTAACCTACGAGCAGTACTTC. Residues: CASSEQGVTYEQYF.

The genes are TRBV6-1 and TRBJ1-4; unclear D gene. Per the germline V gene, CDR1 is MNHNS and CDR2 is SASEGT. The CDR3 contains 13 residues. V gave up 3 bases and J gave up 4 bases, with 6 bases separating them. This chain's CDR3 is CASSETINEKLFF. In nucleotides, the CDR3 is TGTGCCAGCAGTGAGACGATTAATGAAAAACTGTTTTTT.

This clonotype was observed a few times. The V and J genes are TRBV12-3 or TRBV12-4 and TRBJ2-2, with 7 bases matching TRBD1. The CDR3 has 16 amino acids. J was trimmed by 5 bases and V by 4 bases; bases with no gene match: 10. This CDR3 reads CASSSNRDSWTGELFF. The CDR3 coding sequence is TGTGCCAGCAGTTCCAACCGGGACAGCTGGACCGGGGAGCTGTTTTTT.

V gene TRBV12-3 or TRBV12-4 combines with J gene TRBJ2-3; a possible D gene is TRBD2 (6 bases). Trimming shortened V by 7 bases and J by 4 bases, and 27 bases separated the two germline ends. CDR3 length equals 18 residues. The CDR3 region is CASIQTAYPAGKADTQYF. CDR3 sequence (DNA): TGTGCCAGCATCCAGACGGCCTACCCGGCGGGGAAGGCAGATACGCAGTATTTT.

V and J are TRBV30 and TRBJ2-3; D perhaps matches TRBD2 (6 bases). Deletions cut 3 bases from V and 0 bases from J, with 7 bases between. This CDR3 comprises 13 residues. CDR1 and CDR2 from the germline V gene are GTSNPN and SVGIG (reference sequence). The CDR3 DNA is TGTGCCTGGAGCCGGGGGAGCACAGATACGCAGTATTTT. It specifies CAWSRGSTDTQYF.

This chain joins TRBV5-1 and TRBJ1-5; perhaps TRBD1 as D (5 bases). Trimming left V 0 bases short and J 10 bases short, with 14 bases between. Per the germline V gene, CDR1 is SGHRS and CDR2 is YFSETQ. This CDR3 has 14 amino acids. CDR3 loop: CASSLGDGVQPQHF. The DNA for the CDR3 is TGCGCCAGCAGCTTGGGGGACGGTGTTCAACCCCAGCATTTT.

This clonotype was recorded a few times. The V call is TRBV6-5, the J call TRBJ2-2, with D possibly being TRBD1 or TRBD2 (6 bases each). CDR3 length equals 16 residues. The germline gives CDR1 MNHEY, CDR2 SVGAGI. The ends were cut back, 4 bases at V and 1 base at J, with 13 bases in the middle. CDR3: CASSFTAGQNTGELFF. The CDR3 nucleotides read TGTGCCAGCAGTTTTACCGCGGGACAGAACACCGGGGAGCTGTTTTTT.

The CDR3 region is CASTDHRTGYEQYF. CDR3 sequence (DNA): TGCGCCAGCACCGACCACCGGACAGGGTACGAGCAGTACTTC. The chain links TRBV5-1 to TRBJ2-7, with 8 positions matching TRBD1. The CDR3 runs 14 residues. V trimming: 6 bases; J trimming: 4 bases; junction bases outside the gene matches: 9. Germline V gene data show CDR1 as SGHRS and CDR2 as YFSETQ.

The genes are TRBV4-3 and TRBJ2-2, with D perhaps assigned TRBD1 or TRBD2 (7 bases each). This CDR3 contains 19 residues. The V gene's germline CDR1 is LGHNA and CDR2 YSLEER. V shed 0 bases and J shed 3 bases, with 20 bases lying between them. The CDR3 loop reads CASSQDGVRGGWDTGELFF. CDR3 DNA: TGCGCCAGCAGCCAAGATGGCGTCAGGGGGGGATGGGACACCGGGGAGCTGTTTTTT.

In its sample, this clonotype was seen a few times. The J gene is TRBJ2-5, the V gene TRBV5-6, with 11 bases lining up with TRBD2. The CDR3 has 16 residues. J gave up 4 bases and V 0 bases, and 5 bases lay outside the gene matches. Germline lookup yields CDR1 SGHDT and CDR2 YYEEEE. CDR3 nucleotide sequence: TGTGCCAGCAGCTTGGATGCGACTAGCGGGGTAGAGACCCAGTACTTC. This translates into CASSLDATSGVETQYF.

This clonotype occurred many times. CDR3 in DNA: TGTGCCTGTCGAGGGGCCGGAGATACGCAGTATTTT. It specifies CACRGAGDTQYF. V is TRBV30 and J is TRBJ2-3, with D perhaps TRBD1 or TRBD2 (5 bases each). The germline V and J ends were trimmed by 6 bases and 5 bases, with 12 bases remaining between them. The germline V gene has CDR1 GTSNPN and CDR2 SVGIG (reference sequence). This CDR3 has 12 amino acids.

V usage is TRBV5-1 and J usage is TRBJ2-7, with a weak D call TRBD2 (6 bases). V was cut by 4 bases and J by 5 bases, with 16 bases left in between. Germline V gene lookup returns CDR1 SGHRS and CDR2 YFSETQ. The CDR3 extends over 14 amino acids. This CDR3 is CASSPWREANEQYF. The CDR3 DNA follows: TGCGCCAGCAGCCCTTGGAGGGAGGCGAACGAGCAGTACTTC.

The chain is built from TRBV10-3 and TRBJ2-7; TRBD2 aligns across 9 bases. The CDR3 has 17 residues. The germline CDR1 and CDR2 sequences are ENHRY and SYGVKD. After removal of 5 bases from V and 2 bases from J, the junction contained 13 bases not matched to a gene. The CDR3: CAISRLAAQPYPYEQYF. The DNA for the CDR3 is TGTGCCATCAGTCGACTAGCGGCCCAACCCTACCCCTACGAGCAGTACTTC.

In its sample, this clonotype was seen a few times. V usage is TRBV6-5 and J usage is TRBJ2-5, with 8 bases that match TRBD1. The germline V gene has CDR1 MNHEY and CDR2 SVGAGI. This CDR3 has 14 residues. V lost 6 bases, J lost 2 bases, and 5 bases stayed unmatched. This CDR3 is CASRLQGDQETQYF. The DNA for the CDR3 is TGTGCCAGCAGGCTACAGGGGGATCAAGAGACCCAGTACTTC.

The chain carries TRBV12-3 or TRBV12-4 and TRBJ1-4; weak D call: TRBD1 (5 bases). With 6 bases removed from V and 10 bases from J, the gap between germline ends came to 18 bases. This CDR3 has 14 amino acids. The CDR3: CASRPFEGPGKLFF. CDR3 DNA sequence: TGTGCCAGCAGACCCTTTGAGGGACCCGGAAAACTGTTTTTT.

This clonotype has only a few counts. V gene TRBV30 combines with J gene TRBJ2-1; TRBD2 is a possible D gene (7 bases). Looked up from germline, CDR1 is GTSNPN and CDR2 is SVGIG (reference sequence). The CDR3 runs 12 residues. Trimming pared 7 bases from V and 8 bases from J, leaving 15 bases between. DNA of the CDR3: TGTGCCTCGCGGGGGCCCAGGTATGAGCAGTTCTTC. It encodes CASRGPRYEQFF.

The genes are TRBV27 and TRBJ1-1; no reliable D call. V lost 3 bases and J lost 4, with 9 bases in between. Germline V gene sequence: CDR1 MNHEY, CDR2 SMNVEV (reference sequence). The CDR3 has 13 residues. CDR3 DNA: TGTGCCAGCAGTTTTCTCTTGGGCACTGAAGCTTTCTTT. As protein: CASSFLLGTEAFF.

This clonotype has more than one count but fewer than ten. This rearrangement joins TRBV19 to TRBJ1-3; unclear D gene. Trimming removed 5 bases from V and 0 bases from J, with 17 bases in between. This CDR3 region has 17 residues. Germline V gives CDR1 LNHDA, CDR2 SQIVND (reference sequence). The CDR3: CASSPTTEELSGNTIYF. For the CDR3, the DNA is TGTGCCAGTAGTCCAACGACTGAAGAACTCTCTGGAAACACCATATATTTT. The full variable domain, rest sourced from reference TRBV19 and TRBJ1-3, is DGGITQSPKYLFRKEGQNVTLSCEQNLNHDAMYWYRQDPGQGLRLIYYSQIVNDFQKGDIAEGYSVSREKKESFPLTVTSAQKNPTAFYLCASSPTTEELSGNTIYFGEGSWLTVV.

CDR3 nucleotide sequence: TGTGCCAGCAGCCCCCGACTAGCGGGGAGAGCAGATACGCAGTATTTT. Translated, it gives CASSPRLAGRADTQYF. The genes are TRBV11-2 and TRBJ2-3; TRBD2 agrees at 11 bases. With 5 bases clipped from V and 4 bases from J, the junction kept 8 bases outside the gene matches. Germline assignment: CDR1 SGHAT and CDR2 FQNNGV. The CDR3 spans 16 residues.

This clonotype came up once. V gene TRBV11-3 combines with J gene TRBJ2-5; D remains unclear. There are 14 residues in the CDR3. Trimming pared 2 bases from V and 1 base from J, leaving 8 bases between. Germline V lookup: CDR1 SGHNT, CDR2 YENEEA. The CDR3 DNA is TGTGCCAGCAGCTTATTACAAAGCCAAGAGACCCAGTACTTC. This sequence encodes CASSLLQSQETQYF.

This clonotype was seen more than once but under ten times. The chain uses TRBV29-1 and TRBJ1-3; tentative D call: TRBD1 (5 bases). Trimming pared 7 bases from V and 2 bases from J, leaving 9 bases between. The CDR3 has 12 amino acids. Germline loops: CDR1 SQVTM, CDR2 ANQGSEA. The CDR3 region is CSAQGTGNTIYF. CDR3 bases: TGCAGCGCCCAGGGAACTGGAAACACCATATATTTT.

This chain links TRBV11-2 with TRBJ1-3; D unresolved. Trimming left V 8 bases short and J 0 bases short, with 8 bases between. Germline V gives CDR1 SGHAT, CDR2 FQNNGV. This CDR3 has 13 residues. The CDR3 region has the DNA TGTGCCAGCGGCCGGGTCTCTGGAAACACCATATATTTT. Its translation: CASGRVSGNTIYF. The variable domain in full, with the rest retrieved from reference TRBV11-2 and TRBJ1-3, is EAGVAQSPRYKIIEKRQSVAFWCNPISGHATLYWYQQILGQGPKLLIQFQNNGVVDDSQLPKDRFSAERLKGVDSTLKIQPAKLEDSAVYLCASGRVSGNTIYFGEGSWLTVV.

This clonotype was seen only a few times. The chain employs TRBV6-1 and TRBJ2-7; no reliable D call. Germline CDR1 is MNHNS and CDR2 is SASEGT. This CDR3 has 13 amino acids. V lost 3 bases and J 2 bases, leaving 8 bases between the germline ends. The CDR3 protein is CASSELATYEQYF. In DNA form, the CDR3 reads TGTGCCAGCAGTGAGTTGGCTACCTACGAGCAGTACTTC.